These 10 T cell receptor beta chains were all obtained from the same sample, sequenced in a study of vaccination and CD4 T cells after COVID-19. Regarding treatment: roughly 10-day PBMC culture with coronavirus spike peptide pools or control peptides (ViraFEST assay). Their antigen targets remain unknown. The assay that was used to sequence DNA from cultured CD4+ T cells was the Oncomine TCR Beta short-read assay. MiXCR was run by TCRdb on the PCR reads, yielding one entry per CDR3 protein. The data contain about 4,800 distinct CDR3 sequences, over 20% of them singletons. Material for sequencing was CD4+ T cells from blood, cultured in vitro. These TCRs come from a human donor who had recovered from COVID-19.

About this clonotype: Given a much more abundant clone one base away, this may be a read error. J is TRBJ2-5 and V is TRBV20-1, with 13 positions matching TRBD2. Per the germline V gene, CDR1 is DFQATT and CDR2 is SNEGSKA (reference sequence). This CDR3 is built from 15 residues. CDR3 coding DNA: TGCAGTGCTAGCCGGACTAGCGGGGGCCAAGAGGCCCAGTACTTC. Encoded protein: CSASRTSGGQEAQYF.

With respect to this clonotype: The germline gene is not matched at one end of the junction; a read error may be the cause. As DNA, the CDR3 is TGTGCCGGCTCACCAGCGTATGGCTACACCTTC. It translates to CAGSPAYGYTF. The chain uses TRBV18 and TRBJ1-2; D unresolved. Germline CDR1 reads KGHSH; CDR2 reads LQKENI. The CDR3 totals 11 residues.

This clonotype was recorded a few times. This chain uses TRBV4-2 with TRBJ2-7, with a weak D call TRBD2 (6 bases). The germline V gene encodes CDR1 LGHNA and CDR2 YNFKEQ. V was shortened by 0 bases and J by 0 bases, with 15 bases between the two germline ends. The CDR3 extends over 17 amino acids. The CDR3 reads CASSQDSRGHSSYEQYF. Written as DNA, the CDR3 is TGTGCCAGCAGCCAAGATTCGCGGGGCCACAGCTCCTACGAGCAGTACTTC.

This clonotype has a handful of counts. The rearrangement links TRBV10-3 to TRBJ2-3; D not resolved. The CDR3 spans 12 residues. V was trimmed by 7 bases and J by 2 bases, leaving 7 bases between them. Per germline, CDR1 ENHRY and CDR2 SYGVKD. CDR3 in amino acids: CAINGPTDTQYF. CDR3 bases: TGTGCCATCAATGGACCCACAGATACGCAGTATTTT.

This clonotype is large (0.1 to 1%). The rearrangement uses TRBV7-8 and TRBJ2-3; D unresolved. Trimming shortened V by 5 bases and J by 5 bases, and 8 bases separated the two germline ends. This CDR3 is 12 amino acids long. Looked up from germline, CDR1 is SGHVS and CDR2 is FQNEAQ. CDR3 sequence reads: CASSPMGDTQYF. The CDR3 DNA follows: TGTGCCAGCAGCCCAATGGGAGATACGCAGTATTTT. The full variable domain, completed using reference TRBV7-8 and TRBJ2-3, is GAGVSQSPRYKVAKRGQDVALRCDPISGHVSLFWYQQALGQGPEFLTYFQNEAQLDKSGLPSDRFFAERPEGSVSTLKIQRTQQEDSAVYLCASSPMGDTQYFGPGTRLTVL.

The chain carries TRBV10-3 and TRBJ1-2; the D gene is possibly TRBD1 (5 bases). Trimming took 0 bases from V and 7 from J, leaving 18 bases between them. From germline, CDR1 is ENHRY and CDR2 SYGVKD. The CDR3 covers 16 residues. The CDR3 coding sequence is TGTGCCATCAGTGAGTCGACTCAGGGAGGGGTAGGTGGCTACACCTTC. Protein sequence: CAISESTQGGVGGYTF.

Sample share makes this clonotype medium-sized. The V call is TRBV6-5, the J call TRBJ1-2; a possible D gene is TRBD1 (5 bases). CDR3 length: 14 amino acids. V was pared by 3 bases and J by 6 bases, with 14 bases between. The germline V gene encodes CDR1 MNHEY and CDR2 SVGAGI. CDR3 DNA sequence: TGTGCCAGCAGTTATAATGGCAGGGTCCATGGCTACACCTTC. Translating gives CASSYNGRVHGYTF.

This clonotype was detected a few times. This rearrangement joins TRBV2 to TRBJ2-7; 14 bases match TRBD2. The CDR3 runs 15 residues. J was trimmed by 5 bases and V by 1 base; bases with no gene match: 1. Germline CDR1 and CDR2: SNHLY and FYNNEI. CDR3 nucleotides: TGTGCCAGCAGTGAAGGGACTAGCGGGGGGAACGAGCAGTACTTC. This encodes CASSEGTSGGNEQYF. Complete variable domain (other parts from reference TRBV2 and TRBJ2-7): EPEVTQTPSHQVTQMGQEVILRCVPISNHLYFYWYRQILGQKVEFLVSFYNNEISEKSEIFDDQFSVERPDGSNFTLKIRSTKLEDSAMYFCASSEGTSGGNEQYFGPGTRLTVT.

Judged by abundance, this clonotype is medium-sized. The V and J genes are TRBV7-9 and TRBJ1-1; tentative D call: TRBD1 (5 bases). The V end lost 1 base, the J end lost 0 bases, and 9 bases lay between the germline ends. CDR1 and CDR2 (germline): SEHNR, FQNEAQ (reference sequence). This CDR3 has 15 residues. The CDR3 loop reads CASSLVWTLNTEAFF. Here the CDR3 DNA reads TGTGCCAGCAGCTTAGTTTGGACACTGAACACTGAAGCTTTCTTT.

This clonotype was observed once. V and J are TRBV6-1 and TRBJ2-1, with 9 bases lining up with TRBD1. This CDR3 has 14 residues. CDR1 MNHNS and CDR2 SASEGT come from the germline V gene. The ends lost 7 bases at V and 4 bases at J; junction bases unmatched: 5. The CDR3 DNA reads TGTGCCAGCAACGGACAGGGGCTTTACAATGAGCAGTTCTTC. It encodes CASNGQGLYNEQFF.